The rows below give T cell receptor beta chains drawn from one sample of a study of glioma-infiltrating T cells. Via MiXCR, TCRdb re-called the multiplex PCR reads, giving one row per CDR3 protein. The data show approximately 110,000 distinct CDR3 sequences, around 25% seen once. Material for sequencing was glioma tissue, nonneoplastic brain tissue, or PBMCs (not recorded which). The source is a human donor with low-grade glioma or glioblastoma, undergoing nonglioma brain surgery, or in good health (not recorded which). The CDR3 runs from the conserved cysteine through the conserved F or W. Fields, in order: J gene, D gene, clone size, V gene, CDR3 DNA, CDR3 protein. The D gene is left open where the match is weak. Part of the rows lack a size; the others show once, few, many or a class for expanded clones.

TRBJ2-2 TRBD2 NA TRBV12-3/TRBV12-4 TGTGCCAGCAACCGCCGGGAGGGGATCACCGGGGAGCTGTTTTTT CASNRREGITGELFF
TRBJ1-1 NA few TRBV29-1 NA CSVGPGQGMNTEAFF
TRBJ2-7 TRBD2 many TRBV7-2 TGTGCCAGCAGCTTGGATACTAGCGACCTCTACGAGCAGTACTTC CASSLDTSDLYEQYF
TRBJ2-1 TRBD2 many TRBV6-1 TGTGCCAGCAGTTCTAGCGGGAGTAACAATGAGCAGTTCTTC CASSSSGSNNEQFF
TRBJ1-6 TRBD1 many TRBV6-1 TGTGCCAGCAGAAGGACTAAACAGGGGAGTAATTCACCCCTCCACTTT CASRRTKQGSNSPLHF
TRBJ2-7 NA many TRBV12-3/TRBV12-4 TGTGCCAGCAGTATCCGACAGTACGAGCAGTACTTC CASSIRQYEQYF
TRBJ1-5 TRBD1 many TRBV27 TGTGCCAGCAGTTTAGACAGGGATCGGATTCAGCCCCAGCATTTT CASSLDRDRIQPQHF
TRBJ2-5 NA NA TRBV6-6 TGTGCCAGCAGTTACTCGAGAACTGGCGGTGAGACCCAGTACTTT CASSYSRTGGETQYF
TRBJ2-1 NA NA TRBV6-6 TGTGCCAGCAGTTACTCCCCCCGGAGCTCCTATGAGCAGTTCTTC CASSYSPRSSYEQFF
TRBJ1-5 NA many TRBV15 TGTGCCACCAGCAGAGAAGGGGTGCGGTTGAATCAGCCCCAGCATTTT CATSREGVRLNQPQHF
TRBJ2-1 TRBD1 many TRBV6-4 TGTGCCAGCAGTCGAGAGACAGGGGGCTTCGATGAGCAGTTCTTC CASSRETGGFDEQFF
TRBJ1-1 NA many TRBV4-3 TGCGCCAGCAGCCAAGATCCCCCATACAGGCGGTCAGATTCCGTTAACACTGAAGCTTTCTTT CASSQDPPYRRSDSVNTEAFF
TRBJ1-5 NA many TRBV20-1 TGCAGTGCTAGAGGTATAATTCGGGGCAATCAGCCCCAGCATTTT CSARGIIRGNQPQHF
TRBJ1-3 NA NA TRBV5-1 TGCGCCAGCAGCTTGTCAACTGGGGGCTCTGGAAACACCATATATTTT CASSLSTGGSGNTIYF
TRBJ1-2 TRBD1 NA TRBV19 TGTGCCAGTAGTGTTCGGACAGGGGGAAAGAGGAACTATGGCTACACCTTC CASSVRTGGKRNYGYTF
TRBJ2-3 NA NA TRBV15 TGTGCCACCAGCAGAGCTCACAGGCTGGAAGATACTCAGTATTTT CATSRAHRLEDTQYF
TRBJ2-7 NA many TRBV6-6 TGTGCCAGCAGTTACTCGCGACAGAGGACCTCCTACGAGCAGTACTTC CASSYSRQRTSYEQYF
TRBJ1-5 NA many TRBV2 TGTGCCAGCAGTCAACAGGTGGGCAATCAGCCCCAGCATTTT CASSQQVGNQPQHF
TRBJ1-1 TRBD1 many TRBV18 TGTGCCAGCTCACCGACAGGGGAAGCTTTCTTT CASSPTGEAFF
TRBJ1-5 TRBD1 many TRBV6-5 TGTGCCAGCAGTTACTCGAAGCCAGGGGACAGAAATCAGCCCCAGCATTTT CASSYSKPGDRNQPQHF
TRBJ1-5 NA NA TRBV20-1 TGCAGTGCCAGGGACAAGGCTAGCAATCAGCCCCAGCATTTT CSARDKASNQPQHF
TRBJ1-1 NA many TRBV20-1 TGCAGTGCTCTGATCTACCCTGAGGGCACTGAAGCTTTCTTT CSALIYPEGTEAFF
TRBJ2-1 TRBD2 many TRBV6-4 TGTGCCAGCACTGAAACTAGCGGTAGCTCCTACAATGAGCAGTTCTTC CASTETSGSSYNEQFF
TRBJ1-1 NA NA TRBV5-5 TGTGCCAGCAGCGTGCAGGGTGGCACTGAAGCTTTCTTT CASSVQGGTEAFF
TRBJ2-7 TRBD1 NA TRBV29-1 TGCAGCGTTGAAGCCCCATATCCCGGGACAGGGGTCGAGCAGTACTTC CSVEAPYPGTGVEQYF
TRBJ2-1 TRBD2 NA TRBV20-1 TGCAGTGCCCCAGGGGGACTAGCGGACTACAAGCAGTTCTTC CSAPGGLADYKQFF
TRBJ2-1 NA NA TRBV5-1 TGCGCCAGCAGCTTCATAGGGGGCTCCTACAATGAGCAGTTCTTC CASSFIGGSYNEQFF
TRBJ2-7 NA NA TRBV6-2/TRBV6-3 TGTGCCGGCAAATCGGGACCTTCCCGGGAGCAGTACTTC CAGKSGPSREQYF
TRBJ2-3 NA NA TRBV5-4 TGTGCCAGCAGCTTTATAAGCGCCTCGCGTGGCACAGATACGCAGTATTTT CASSFISASRGTDTQYF
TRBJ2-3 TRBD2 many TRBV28 TGTGCCAGCAGTTTATACCCGTCGGGGGGGGCAGATACGCAGTATTTT CASSLYPSGGADTQYF
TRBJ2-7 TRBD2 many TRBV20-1 TGCAGTGCTCCAGATCCCGGGGGGGACTACGAGCAGTACTTC CSAPDPGGDYEQYF
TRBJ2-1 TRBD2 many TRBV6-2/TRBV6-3 TGTGCCAGCAGACCTTTAGCGGGACCCTACAATGAGCAGTTCTTC CASRPLAGPYNEQFF
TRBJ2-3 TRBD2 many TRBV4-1 TGCGCCAGCAGCCAAAATTTAGCGGGGGGGCCAGATACGCAGTATTTT CASSQNLAGGPDTQYF
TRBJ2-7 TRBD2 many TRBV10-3 TGTGCCATCAGTGCCAGTGACTGGGGGGGCTACGAGCAGTACTTC CAISASDWGGYEQYF
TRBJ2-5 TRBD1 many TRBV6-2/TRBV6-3 TGTGCCAGCAGTTACTCGGACAGGCTGACCCAGTACTTC CASSYSDRLTQYF
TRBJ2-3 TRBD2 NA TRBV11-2 TGTGCCAGCAGCTTCCTAGCGGGAGGGTTGACTAGCACAGATACGCAGTATTTT CASSFLAGGLTSTDTQYF
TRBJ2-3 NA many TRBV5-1 TGCGCCAGCATCCGTGCTCCCCCCGAAGTAGATACGCAGTATTTT CASIRAPPEVDTQYF
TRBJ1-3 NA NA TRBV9 TGTGCCAGCAGCGTGGAAACAGGCTCTGGAAACACCATATATTTT CASSVETGSGNTIYF
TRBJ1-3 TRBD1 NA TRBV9 TGTGCCAGCAGCGTCGGGACAGGAAGCTCTGGAAACACCATATATTTT CASSVGTGSSGNTIYF
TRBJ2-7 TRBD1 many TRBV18 TGTGCCAGCTCACCCCGGACAGGGAACTACGAGCAGTACTTC CASSPRTGNYEQYF
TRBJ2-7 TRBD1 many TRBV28 TGTGCCAGCACTAAAGGGACAGGGCTTGGCGAGCAGTACTTC CASTKGTGLGEQYF
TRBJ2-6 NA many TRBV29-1 TGCAGCGTTGACAGTAGCTCTGGGGCCAACGTCCTGACTTTC CSVDSSSGANVLTF
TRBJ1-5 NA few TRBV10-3 TGTGCCAGCAGTCCTGGGATAGGGACTCAGCCCCAGCATTTT CASSPGIGTQPQHF
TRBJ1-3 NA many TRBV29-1 TGCAGCGCCCGGGAGTCTACCAGAAACACCATATATTTT CSARESTRNTIYF
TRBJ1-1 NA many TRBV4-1 TGCGCCAGCAGCCAATCTCGGAGGGGGGGAATGGGTGAAGCTTTCTTT CASSQSRRGGMGEAFF
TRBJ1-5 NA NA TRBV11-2 TGTGCCAGCAGCACTAGCGGGGGGGCAGATACGCAGCATTTT CASSTSGGADTQHF
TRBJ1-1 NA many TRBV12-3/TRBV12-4 TGTGCCAGCAGTTTGATCGACACTGAAGCTTTCTTT CASSLIDTEAFF
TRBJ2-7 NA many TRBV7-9 TGTGCCAGCAGTATGGACTTCCGAGACGAGCAGTACTTC CASSMDFRDEQYF
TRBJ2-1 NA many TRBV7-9 TGTGCCAGCAGCCATTTAGACAATGAGCAGTTCTTC CASSHLDNEQFF
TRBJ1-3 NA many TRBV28 TGTGCCAGCAGTCCGTACAGGTCCTACTCTGGAAACACCATATATTTT CASSPYRSYSGNTIYF
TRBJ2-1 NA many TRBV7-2 TGTGCCAGCAGCTACTGGGACGGGGCCCGGGAGTTCTTC CASSYWDGAREFF
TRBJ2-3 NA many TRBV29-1 TGCAGCCCCCGCAGGTTGGGCACAGATACGCAGTATTTT CSPRRLGTDTQYF
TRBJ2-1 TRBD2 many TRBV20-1 TGCAGTGCTAGTGCCAGCGGGAGGGCCATTGACAATGAGCAGTTCTTC CSASASGRAIDNEQFF
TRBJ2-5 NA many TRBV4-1 TGCGCCAGCAGCCAGGGACGAGAGACCCAGTACTTC CASSQGRETQYF
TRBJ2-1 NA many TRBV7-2 TGTGCCAGCAGCTTAACAAGCTCCTACAATGAGCAGTTCTTC CASSLTSSYNEQFF
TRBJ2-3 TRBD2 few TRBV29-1 TGCAGCGTTGACGGTGGGGCGGGGGGCCCAGATACGCAGTATTTT CSVDGGAGGPDTQYF